The present T cell receptor (beta chain) was sequenced within a study of T cells in Graves' hyperthyroidism and ophthalmopathy. Researchers took RNA transcripts and amplified the TCR beta CDR3 regions from them. Researchers ran a first-round RT-PCR on the TCR CDR3 using the HTBI primer set. TCRdb independently ran MiXCR on the multiplex PCR reads; one entry per CDR3 protein. The data show approximately 330,000 distinct CDR3 sequences, with around 15% seen just once and 30% to 40% held by the top ten. Germline CDR1 SEHNR, CDR2 FQNEAQ (reference sequence). The length of the CDR3 is 12 residues. The V end lost 4 bases, the J end lost 8 bases, and 10 bases lay between the germline ends. This clonotype was counted ten times or more. Any patient presenting with uncontrolled infection, other autoimmune disease, pregnancy or lactation was left out. Orbital computed tomography and thyroid ultrasound, together with serum TRAb and thyroxine and clinical symptoms, were used for diagnoses. Over 8 ml fresh peripheral blood yielded the PBMCs.

Input material: blood. The rearrangement links TRBV7-9 to TRBJ2-3; D might be TRBD1 (6 bases). This TCR was recovered from a woman aged 40 to 50 with Graves' ophthalmopathy. The CDR3 loop is CASSSDSRTQYF. The CDR3 DNA follows: TGTGCCAGCAGCTCGGACAGCCGTACGCAGTATTTT.